Below, one TCR beta chain is given with its context. Sample-barcoded 5' priming and a J-beta primer mix drove a second PCR of roughly 6 to 12 cycles. Unique molecular identifiers of 12 random nucleotides labeled each cDNA. Researchers report that each sample yielded at least 3 million CDR3-containing paired-end reads. One entry per CDR3 protein, called by TCRdb with MiXCR from the 5' RACE reads. The table has 1.8 million or so distinct CDR3 sequences, 30% to 40% seen once. This sample stems from a study of blood T cells in healthy people across ages. On the study more broadly: Capture by template switching was about one barcoded beta molecule per two T cells.

This CDR3 is 16 amino acids long. In germline, CDR1 is SGHTA, CDR2 FQGNSA. With V trimmed by 5 bases and J by 0 bases, 7 bases remained unmatched. The specimen sequenced was blood. The receptor was isolated from a human donor in good health. This chain uses TRBV7-2 with TRBJ1-5, with 7 positions matching TRBD1. The chain's CDR3 is CASSRGRLSSNQPQHF. The DNA for the CDR3 is TGTGCCAGCAGCAGGGGGCGATTAAGTAGCAATCAGCCCCAGCATTTT.